The present TCR beta chain was sequenced within a study of a mutant IDH1 vaccine in newly diagnosed glioma. Study background: The earlier regimen, radiotherapy, temozolomide, or both, was most often both.

CDR3 length equals 14 residues. Trimming shortened V by 3 bases and J by 3 bases, and 12 bases separated the two germline ends. From germline, CDR1 is SGHTA and CDR2 FQGNSA. Noted time point: week 35, safety follow-up. Topical imiquimod was applied with each vaccine dose, which held 300 ug of mutant IDH1 20-mer peptide. Sequencing used immunoSEQ multiplex PCR; TCRdb keeps in-frame clones, though not all of them. Of tens of thousands of clones listed, approximately 80% are singletons. This clone has just a few counts. The antigen is undetermined. The sequence was collected from a middle-aged man with glioma. The chain has TRBV7-2 and TRBJ2-7, with a tentative D call TRBD1 (7 bases). Sequencing was performed on PBMCs, taken from a glioma patient whose treatment included an IDH1 peptide vaccine. For the CDR3, the DNA is TGTGCCAGCAGCTTTGCAGGGGGGAGCTACGAGCAGTACTTC. Translating gives CASSFAGGSYEQYF.